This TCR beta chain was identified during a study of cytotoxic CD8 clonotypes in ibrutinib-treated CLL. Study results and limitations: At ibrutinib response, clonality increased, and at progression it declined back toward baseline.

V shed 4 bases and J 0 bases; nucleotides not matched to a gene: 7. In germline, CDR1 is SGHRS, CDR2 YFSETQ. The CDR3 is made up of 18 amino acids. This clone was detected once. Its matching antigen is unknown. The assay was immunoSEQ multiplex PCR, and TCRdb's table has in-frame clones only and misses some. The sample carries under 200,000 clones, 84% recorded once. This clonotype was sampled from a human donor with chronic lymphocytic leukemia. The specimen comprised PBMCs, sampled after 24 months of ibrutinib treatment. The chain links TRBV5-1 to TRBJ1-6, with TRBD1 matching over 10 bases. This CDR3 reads CASSRGQGRISYNSPLHF. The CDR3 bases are TGCGCCAGCAGCAGGGGACAGGGGAGAATCTCCTATAATTCACCCCTCCACTTT.